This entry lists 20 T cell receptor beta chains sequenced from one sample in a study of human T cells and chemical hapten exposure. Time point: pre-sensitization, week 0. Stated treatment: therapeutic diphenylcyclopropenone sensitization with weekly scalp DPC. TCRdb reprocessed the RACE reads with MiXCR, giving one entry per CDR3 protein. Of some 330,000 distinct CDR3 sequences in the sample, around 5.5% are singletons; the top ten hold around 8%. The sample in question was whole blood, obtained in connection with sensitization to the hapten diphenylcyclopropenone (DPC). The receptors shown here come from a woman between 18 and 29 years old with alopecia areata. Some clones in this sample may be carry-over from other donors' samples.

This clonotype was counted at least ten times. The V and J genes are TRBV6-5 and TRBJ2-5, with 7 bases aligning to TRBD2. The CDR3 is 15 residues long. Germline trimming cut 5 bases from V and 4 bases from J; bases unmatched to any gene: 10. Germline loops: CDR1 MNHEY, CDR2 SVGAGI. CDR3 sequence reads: CASSPSRGVTETQYF. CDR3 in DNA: TGTGCCAGCAGTCCTTCACGGGGGGTAACAGAGACCCAGTACTTC.

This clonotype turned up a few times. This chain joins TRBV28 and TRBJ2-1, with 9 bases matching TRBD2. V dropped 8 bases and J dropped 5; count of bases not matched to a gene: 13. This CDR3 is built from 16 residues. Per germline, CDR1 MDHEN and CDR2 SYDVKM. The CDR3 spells CASLSAAGGRHNEQFF. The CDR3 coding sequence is TGTGCCAGCCTATCAGCAGCGGGGGGCCGCCACAATGAGCAGTTCTTC.

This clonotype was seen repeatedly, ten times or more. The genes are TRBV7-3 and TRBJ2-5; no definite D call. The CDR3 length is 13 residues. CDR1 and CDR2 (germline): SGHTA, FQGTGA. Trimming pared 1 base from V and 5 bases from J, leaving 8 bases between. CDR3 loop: CASSLIPQETQYF. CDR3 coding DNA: TGTGCCAGCAGCTTAATTCCCCAGGAGACCCAGTACTTC.

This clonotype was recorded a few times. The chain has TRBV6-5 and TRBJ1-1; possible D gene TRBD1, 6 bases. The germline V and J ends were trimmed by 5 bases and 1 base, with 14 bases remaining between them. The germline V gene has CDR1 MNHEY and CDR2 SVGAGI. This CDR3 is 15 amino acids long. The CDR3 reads CASSQGHLRNTEAFF. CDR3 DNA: TGTGCCAGCAGTCAGGGGCATCTTCGGAACACTGAAGCTTTCTTT.

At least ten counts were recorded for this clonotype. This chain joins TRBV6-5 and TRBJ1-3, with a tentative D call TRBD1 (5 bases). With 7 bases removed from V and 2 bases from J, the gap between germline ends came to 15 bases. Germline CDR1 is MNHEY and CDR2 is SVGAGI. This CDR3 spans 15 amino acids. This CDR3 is CASMGGRVPGNTIYF. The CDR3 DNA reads TGTGCCAGCATGGGAGGCAGGGTGCCTGGAAACACCATATATTTT.

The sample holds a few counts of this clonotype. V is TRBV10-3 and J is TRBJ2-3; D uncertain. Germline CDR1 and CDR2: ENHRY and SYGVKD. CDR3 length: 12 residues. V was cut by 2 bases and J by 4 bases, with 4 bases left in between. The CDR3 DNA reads TGTGCCATCAGTGAGACCGCAGATACGCAGTATTTT. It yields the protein CAISETADTQYF.

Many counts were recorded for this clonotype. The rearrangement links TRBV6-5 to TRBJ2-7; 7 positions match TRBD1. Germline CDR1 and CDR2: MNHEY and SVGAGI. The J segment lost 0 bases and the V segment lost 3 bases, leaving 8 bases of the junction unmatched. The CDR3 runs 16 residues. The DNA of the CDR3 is TGTGCCAGCAGTTATACGGCTCCAGGGGGCTCCTACGAGCAGTACTTC. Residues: CASSYTAPGGSYEQYF.

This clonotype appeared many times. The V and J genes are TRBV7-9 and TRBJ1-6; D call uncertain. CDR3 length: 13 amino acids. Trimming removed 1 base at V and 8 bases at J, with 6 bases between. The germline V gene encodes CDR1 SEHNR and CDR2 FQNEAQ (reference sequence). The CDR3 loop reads CASSLVSHSPLHF. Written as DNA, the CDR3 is TGTGCCAGCAGCTTAGTCTCCCATTCACCCCTCCACTTT.

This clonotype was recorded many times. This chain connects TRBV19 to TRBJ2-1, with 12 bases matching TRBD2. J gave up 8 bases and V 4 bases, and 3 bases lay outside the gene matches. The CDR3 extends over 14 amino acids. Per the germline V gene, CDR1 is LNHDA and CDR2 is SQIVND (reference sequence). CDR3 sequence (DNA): TGTGCCAGTAGTACTAGCGGGGGGGCCCATGAGCAGTTCTTC. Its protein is CASSTSGGAHEQFF.

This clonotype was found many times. The CDR3 here is CASSAGGMNTEAFF. The CDR3 region has the DNA TGTGCCAGCAGTGCAGGGGGTATGAACACTGAAGCTTTCTTT. This chain links TRBV27 with TRBJ1-1, with TRBD1 identical over 7 bases. Germline V gives CDR1 MNHEY, CDR2 SMNVEV (reference sequence). V shed 5 bases, J shed 0 bases, and the junction held 3 bases outside the gene matches. CDR3 length equals 14 residues.

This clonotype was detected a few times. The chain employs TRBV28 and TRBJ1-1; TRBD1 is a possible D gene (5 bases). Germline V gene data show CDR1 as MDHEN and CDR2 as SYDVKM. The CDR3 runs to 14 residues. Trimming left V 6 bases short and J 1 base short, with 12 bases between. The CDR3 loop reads CASRMWDGNTEAFF. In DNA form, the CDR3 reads TGTGCCAGCAGGATGTGGGACGGGAACACTGAAGCTTTCTTT.

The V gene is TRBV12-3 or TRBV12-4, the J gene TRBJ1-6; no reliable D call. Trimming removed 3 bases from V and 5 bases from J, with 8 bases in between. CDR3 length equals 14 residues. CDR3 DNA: TGTGCCAGCAGTTTGGGCGTAAATAATTCACCCCTCCACTTT. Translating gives CASSLGVNNSPLHF.

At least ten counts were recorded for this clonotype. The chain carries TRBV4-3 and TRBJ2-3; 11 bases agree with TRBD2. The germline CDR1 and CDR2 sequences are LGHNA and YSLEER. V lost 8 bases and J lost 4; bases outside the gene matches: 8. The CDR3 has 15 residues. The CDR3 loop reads CASRSLAGDADTQYF. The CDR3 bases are TGCGCCAGCCGATCACTAGCGGGGGATGCAGATACGCAGTATTTT.

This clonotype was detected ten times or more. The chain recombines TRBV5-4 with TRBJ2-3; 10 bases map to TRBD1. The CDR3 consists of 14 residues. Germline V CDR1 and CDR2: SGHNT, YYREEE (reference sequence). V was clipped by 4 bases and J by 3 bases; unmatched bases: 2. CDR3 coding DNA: TGTGCCAGCAGCCGACAGGGGGCAACAGATACGCAGTATTTT. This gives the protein CASSRQGATDTQYF.

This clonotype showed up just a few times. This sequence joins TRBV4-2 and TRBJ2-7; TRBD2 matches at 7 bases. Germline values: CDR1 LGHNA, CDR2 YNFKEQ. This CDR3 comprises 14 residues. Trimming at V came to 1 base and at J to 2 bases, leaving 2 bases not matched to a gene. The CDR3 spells CASSQVGTTYEQYF. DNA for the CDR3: TGTGCCAGCAGCCAAGTGGGGACTACCTACGAGCAGTACTTC.

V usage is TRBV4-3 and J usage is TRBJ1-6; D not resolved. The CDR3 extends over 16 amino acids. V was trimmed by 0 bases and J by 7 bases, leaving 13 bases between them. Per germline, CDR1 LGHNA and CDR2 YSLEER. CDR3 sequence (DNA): TGCGCCAGCAGCCAAGATCTGGGAGGGAAGAATTCACCCCTCCACTTT. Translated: CASSQDLGGKNSPLHF.

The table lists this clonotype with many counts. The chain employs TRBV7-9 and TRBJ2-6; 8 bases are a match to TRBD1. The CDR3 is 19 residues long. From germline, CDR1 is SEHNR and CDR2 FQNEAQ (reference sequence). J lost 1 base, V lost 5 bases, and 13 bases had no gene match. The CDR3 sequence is CASSTPPGQDFSGANVLTF. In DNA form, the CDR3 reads TGTGCCAGCAGCACCCCCCCGGGACAGGACTTTTCTGGGGCCAACGTCCTGACTTTC.

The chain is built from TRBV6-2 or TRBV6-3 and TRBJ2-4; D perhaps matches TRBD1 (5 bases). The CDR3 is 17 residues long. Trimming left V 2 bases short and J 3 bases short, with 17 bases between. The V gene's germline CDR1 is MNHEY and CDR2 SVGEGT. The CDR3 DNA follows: TGTGCCAGCAGTTACGGTCCCAGGGATAATGACAAAAACATTCAGTACTTC. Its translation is CASSYGPRDNDKNIQYF.

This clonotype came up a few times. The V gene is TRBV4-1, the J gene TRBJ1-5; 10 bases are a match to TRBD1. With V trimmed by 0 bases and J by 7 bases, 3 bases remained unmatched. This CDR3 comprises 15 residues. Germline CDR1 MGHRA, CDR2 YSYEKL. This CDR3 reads CASSQEDRGRQPQHF. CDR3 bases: TGCGCCAGCAGCCAAGAGGACAGGGGGAGGCAGCCCCAGCATTTT.

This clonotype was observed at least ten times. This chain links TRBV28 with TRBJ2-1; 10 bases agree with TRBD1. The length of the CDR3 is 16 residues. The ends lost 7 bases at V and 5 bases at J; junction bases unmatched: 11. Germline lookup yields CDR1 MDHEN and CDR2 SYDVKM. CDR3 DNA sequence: TGTGCCAGCACCACCACCGGGACAGGGGCAAACAATGAGCAGTTCTTC. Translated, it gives CASTTTGTGANNEQFF.